Reported below is one T cell receptor (beta chain). The antigen remains unidentified. Germline V gives CDR1 SGHRS, CDR2 YFSETQ. V dropped 0 bases and J dropped 7 bases, with 13 bases sitting between them. This CDR3 is 15 amino acids long. This record belongs to a study of T-cell reconstitution after alpha-beta-depleted transplantation in children. Study-level results: T-cell numbers and diversity one year post-transplant derived largely from freshly generated T cells. Recipient T cells and thymic progenitors that survived gave rise to the high TCRbeta diversity observed at day 60 in some patients. Several hundred expanded graft clones reportedly were the source of alpha-beta T cells about two months after transplant.

For TCRbeta, the library was prepared with unique molecular identifiers. Each CDR3 protein gets one entry after TCRdb re-called the PCR reads with MiXCR. The data show fewer than 550,000 distinct CDR3 sequences, around 16% seen once. The specimen was PBMCs, mostly from graft donor cells, collected 360 days after TCRalphabeta/CD19-depleted stem cell transplant. This clonotype was obtained from a boy less than two years old who had a stem cell transplant for Wiskott-Aldrich syndrome, so the T cells may come from the graft donor. The chain recombines TRBV5-1 with TRBJ2-2; D call uncertain. CDR3 sequence: CASSLAGWHGGELFF. CDR3 bases: TGCGCCAGCAGCTTGGCCGGCTGGCATGGCGGGGAGCTGTTTTTT.